These T cell receptor beta chains were read from a single sample in a study of blood T cell repertoires in COVID-19. Using immunoSEQ multiplex PCR, the repertoire was profiled, and TCRdb retains in-frame clones only, with some absent. The sample lists 250,000 or so clones, approximately 82% occurring once. The sequenced sample consisted of peripheral blood. All receptors come from a man aged 25-45 years who had recovered from COVID-19. Both conserved end residues are part of each CDR3. The D gene is left open where the match is weak. Not all rows give a size; the values are once, few, many and, for expanded clones, a class.

clone_size | j_call | v_call | d_call | cdr3_aa | cdr3_nt
once | TRBJ1-2 | TRBV10-2 | . | CASSESPDTYGYTF | TGCGCCAGCAGTGAGTCCCCGGACACCTATGGCTACACCTTC
. | TRBJ2-5 | TRBV7-2 | . | CASSPGGHPTQYF | TGTGCCAGCAGCCCCGGTGGGCATCCGACCCAGTACTTC
few | TRBJ2-5 | TRBV10-3 | . | CAISGDAGGQETQYF | TGTGCCATCAGTGGGGACGCTGGGGGCCAGGAGACCCAGTACTTC
. | TRBJ2-1 | TRBV10-3 | . | CAISERYNEQFF | TGTGCCATCAGTGAGCGGTACAATGAGCAGTTCTTC
. | TRBJ2-1 | TRBV4-1 | TRBD2 | CASSPRLAGGPSYNEQFF | TGCGCCAGCAGCCCACGACTAGCGGGGGGCCCCTCCTACAATGAGCAGTTCTTC
. | TRBJ2-6 | TRBV3-1/TRBV3-2 | . | CASSRASFSGANVLTF | TGTGCCAGCAGCCGGGCGAGTTTCTCTGGGGCCAACGTCCTGACTTTC
. | TRBJ2-3 | TRBV10-3 | . | CATERQGSDTQYF | TGTGCCACAGAAAGGCAGGGATCGGATACGCAGTATTTT
. | TRBJ1-4 | TRBV3-1/TRBV3-2 | TRBD1 | CASSPRQGGGEKLFF | TGTGCCAGCAGCCCGAGACAGGGCGGAGGTGAAAAACTGTTTTTT
. | TRBJ1-2 | TRBV29-1 | . | CSVVSQAYGYTF | TGCAGCGTTGTCTCACAGGCGTATGGCTACACCTTC
. | TRBJ1-2 | TRBV7-2 | . | CASKTYIGDGYTF | TGTGCCAGCAAAACTTACATAGGGGATGGCTACACCTTC
. | TRBJ1-5 | TRBV7-8 | TRBD1 | CASSRGPDRKRVGNQPQHF | TGTGCCAGCAGCCGGGGGCCGGACAGGAAAAGGGTGGGTAATCAGCCCCAGCATTTT
. | TRBJ1-6 | TRBV7-9 | . | CASGPTADSSPLHF | TGTGCCAGCGGGCCGACAGCTGACTCTTCACCCCTCCACTTT
. | TRBJ1-5 | TRBV21-1 | . | CASSKRADRVRRANQPQHF | TGTGCCAGCAGCAAAAGAGCGGACAGGGTTAGGAGGGCCAATCAGCCCCAGCATTTT
. | TRBJ1-2 | TRBV5-5 | TRBD1 | CASLGTGGYFLGYTF | TGTGCCAGCTTAGGGACAGGGGGCTATTTCTTAGGCTACACCTTC
. | TRBJ2-3 | TRBV19 | . | CASNKGDWTDTQYF | TGTGCCAGTAATAAAGGGGATTGGACAGATACGCAGTATTTT